This T cell receptor (beta chain) was captured in a study of regulatory T cells in long-lasting Graves disease. Study background: It was over 5 years of antithyroid drugs, with positive TSH receptor antibodies, that meant persistent Graves' disease. Study-wide points: Repertoires from persistent disease leaned toward TRBV28, TRBJ1-2 and TRBJ2-5. Fewer public clonotypes were shared by new patients (around 1,000) than by persistent patients (2,741).

This clonotype was counted between two and nine times. Antigen unknown. The time point was: persistent/refractory GD, antithyroid drugs over 5 years with positive TRAb. Isolated PBMC RNA provided the starting material for the TCR library. V lost 1 base and J 8 bases, leaving 12 bases between the germline ends. Per germline, CDR1 SGDLS and CDR2 YYNGEE. The CDR3 runs to 13 residues. Arm-PCR with iRepertoire HTBI primers amplified the CDR3 regions for these TCR beta libraries. Original processing methods: 60 or so TRBV and about 14 TRBJ segments were identified across samples. Each CDR3 protein is one row after TCRdb ran MiXCR on the multiplex PCR reads. TCRdb's processing, not the authors', yielded these V and J calls. Of more than 650,000 distinct CDR3 sequences in the sample, 30% were seen once.

V usage is TRBV9 and J usage is TRBJ1-1; D gene uncertain. Here the sequenced sample was peripheral blood mononuclear cells (PBMCs), taken when the disease was refractory, from a patient treated with antithyroid drugs. This clonotype was obtained from a female donor with Graves disease. CDR3 in DNA: TGTGCCAGCAGCGTAAATGAGGTGGGAGAAGCTTTCTTT. It yields the protein CASSVNEVGEAFF.